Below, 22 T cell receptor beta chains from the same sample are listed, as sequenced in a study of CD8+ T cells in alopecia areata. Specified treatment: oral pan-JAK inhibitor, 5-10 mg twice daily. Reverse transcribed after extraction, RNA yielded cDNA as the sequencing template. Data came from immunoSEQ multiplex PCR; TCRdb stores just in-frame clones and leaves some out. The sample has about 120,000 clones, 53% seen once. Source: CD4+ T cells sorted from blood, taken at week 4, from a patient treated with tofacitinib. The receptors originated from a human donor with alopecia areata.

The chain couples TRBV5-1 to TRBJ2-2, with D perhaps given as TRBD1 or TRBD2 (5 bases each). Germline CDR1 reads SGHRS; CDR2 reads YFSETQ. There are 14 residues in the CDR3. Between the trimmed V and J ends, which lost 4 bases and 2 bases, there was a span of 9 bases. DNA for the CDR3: TGCGCCAGCAGCGGGGACGCCAACACCGGGGAGCTGTTTTTT. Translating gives CASSGDANTGELFF.

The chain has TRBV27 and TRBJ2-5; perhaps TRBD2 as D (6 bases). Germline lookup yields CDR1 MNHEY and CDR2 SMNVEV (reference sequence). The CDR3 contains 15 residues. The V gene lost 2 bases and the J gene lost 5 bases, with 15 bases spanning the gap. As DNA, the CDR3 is TGTGCCAGCAGTTTAAATAGCGGAACTGCGGAGACCCAGTACTTC. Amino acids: CASSLNSGTAETQYF.

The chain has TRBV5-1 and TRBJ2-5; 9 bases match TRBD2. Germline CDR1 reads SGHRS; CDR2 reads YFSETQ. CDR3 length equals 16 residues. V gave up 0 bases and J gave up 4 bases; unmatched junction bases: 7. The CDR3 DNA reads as TGCGCCAGCAGCTTGGAGTCTAGCGGGGAAGGAGAGACCCAGTACTTC. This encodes CASSLESSGEGETQYF.

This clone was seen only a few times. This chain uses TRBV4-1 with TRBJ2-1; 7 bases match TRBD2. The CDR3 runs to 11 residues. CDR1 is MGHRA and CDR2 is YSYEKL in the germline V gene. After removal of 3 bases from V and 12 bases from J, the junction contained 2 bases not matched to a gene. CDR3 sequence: CASSQGGRQFF. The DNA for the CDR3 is TGCGCCAGCAGCCAGGGCGGGAGGCAGTTCTTC.

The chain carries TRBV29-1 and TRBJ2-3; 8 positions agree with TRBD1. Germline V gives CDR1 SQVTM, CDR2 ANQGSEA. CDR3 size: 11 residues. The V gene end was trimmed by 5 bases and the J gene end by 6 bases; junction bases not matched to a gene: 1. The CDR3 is CSVRQGDTQYF. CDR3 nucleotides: TGCAGCGTTCGACAGGGGGATACGCAGTATTTT.

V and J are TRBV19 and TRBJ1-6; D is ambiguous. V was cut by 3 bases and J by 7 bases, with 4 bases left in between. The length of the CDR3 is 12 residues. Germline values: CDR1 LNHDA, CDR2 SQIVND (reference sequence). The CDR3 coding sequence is TGTGCCAGTAGTATCCCCAATTCACCCCTCCACTTT. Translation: CASSIPNSPLHF.

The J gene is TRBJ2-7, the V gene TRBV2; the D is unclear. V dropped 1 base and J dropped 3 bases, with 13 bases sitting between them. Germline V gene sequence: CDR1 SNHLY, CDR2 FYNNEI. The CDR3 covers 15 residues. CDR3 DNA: TGTGCCAGCAGTGAAGTAACTTGGGAAAGCTACGAGCAGTACTTC. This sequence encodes CASSEVTWESYEQYF.

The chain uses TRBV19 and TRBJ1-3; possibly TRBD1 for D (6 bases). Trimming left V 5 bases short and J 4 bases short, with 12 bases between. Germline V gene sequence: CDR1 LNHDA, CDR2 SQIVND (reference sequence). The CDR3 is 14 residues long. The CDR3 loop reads CASSQPGAGNTIYF. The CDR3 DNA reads TGTGCCAGTAGTCAGCCAGGGGCGGGAAACACCATATATTTT.

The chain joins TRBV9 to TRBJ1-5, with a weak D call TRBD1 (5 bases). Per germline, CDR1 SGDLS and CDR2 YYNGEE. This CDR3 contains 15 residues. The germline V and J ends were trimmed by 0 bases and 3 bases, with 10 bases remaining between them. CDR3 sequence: CASSVEQGFNQPQHF. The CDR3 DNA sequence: TGTGCCAGCAGCGTAGAGCAGGGTTTCAATCAGCCCCAGCATTTT.

The CDR3 nucleotides are TGCGCCAGCAGCCCCCCTTCCGTCTCCTACGAGCAGTACTTC. Translation: CASSPPSVSYEQYF. V gene TRBV5-1 combines with J gene TRBJ2-7; D gene ambiguous. The CDR3 sequence is 14 residues long. Germline values: CDR1 SGHRS, CDR2 YFSETQ. Between the trimmed V and J ends, which lost 4 bases and 0 bases, there was a span of 11 bases.

CDR3 in amino acids: CASSKRQGLLSGANVLTF. The DNA for the CDR3 is TGTGCCAGCAGCAAGAGGCAGGGGCTCCTCTCTGGGGCCAACGTCCTGACTTTC. The rearrangement links TRBV21-1 to TRBJ2-6; the table calls TRBD1, which could not be checked here. TRBV21-1 has pseudogene status. The CDR3 sequence is 18 residues long.

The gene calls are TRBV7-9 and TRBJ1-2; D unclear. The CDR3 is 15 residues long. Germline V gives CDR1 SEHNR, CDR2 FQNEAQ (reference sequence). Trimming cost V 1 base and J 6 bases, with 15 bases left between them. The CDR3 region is CASSLVRTESNGYTF. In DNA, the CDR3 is TGTGCCAGCAGCTTAGTTCGGACCGAAAGTAATGGCTACACCTTC.

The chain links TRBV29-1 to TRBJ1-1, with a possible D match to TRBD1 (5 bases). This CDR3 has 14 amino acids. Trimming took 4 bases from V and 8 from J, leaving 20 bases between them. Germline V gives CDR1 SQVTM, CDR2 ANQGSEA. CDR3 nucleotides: TGCAGCGTTGTTTTAGGCGGGAGGGGAAACGAAGCTTTCTTT. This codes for CSVVLGGRGNEAFF.

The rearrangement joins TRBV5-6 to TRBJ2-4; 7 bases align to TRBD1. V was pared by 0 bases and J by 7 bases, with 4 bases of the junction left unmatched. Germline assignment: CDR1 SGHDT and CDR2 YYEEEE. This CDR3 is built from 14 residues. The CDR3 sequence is CASSLVGRGNIQYF. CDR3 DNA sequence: TGTGCCAGCAGCTTGGTTGGCAGGGGGAACATTCAGTACTTC.

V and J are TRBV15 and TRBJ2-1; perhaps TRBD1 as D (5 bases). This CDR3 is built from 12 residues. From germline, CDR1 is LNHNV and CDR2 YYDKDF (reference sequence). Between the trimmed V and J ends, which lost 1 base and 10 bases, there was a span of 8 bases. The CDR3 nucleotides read TGTGCCACCAGCAGAGTCCAGGGAGAGCAGTTCTTC. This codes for CATSRVQGEQFF.

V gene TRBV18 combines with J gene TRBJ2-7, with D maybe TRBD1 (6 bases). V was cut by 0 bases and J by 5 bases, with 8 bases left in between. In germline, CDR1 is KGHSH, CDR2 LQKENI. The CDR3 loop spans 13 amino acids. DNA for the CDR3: TGTGCCAGCTCACCACCGGCAGGGGACGAGCAGTACTTC. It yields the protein CASSPPAGDEQYF.

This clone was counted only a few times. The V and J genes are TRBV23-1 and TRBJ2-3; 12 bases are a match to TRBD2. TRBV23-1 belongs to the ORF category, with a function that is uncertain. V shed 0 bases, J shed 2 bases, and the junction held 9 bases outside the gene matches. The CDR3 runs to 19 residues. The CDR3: CASSQSTSGRRGYTDTQYF. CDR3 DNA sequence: TGCGCCAGCAGTCAATCTACTAGCGGGAGGAGAGGATACACAGATACGCAGTATTTT.

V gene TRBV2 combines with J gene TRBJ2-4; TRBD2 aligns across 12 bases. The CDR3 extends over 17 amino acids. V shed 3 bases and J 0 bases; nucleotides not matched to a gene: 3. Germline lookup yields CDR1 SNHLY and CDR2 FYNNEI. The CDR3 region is CASSDLAGGLAKNIQYF. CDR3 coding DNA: TGTGCCAGCAGTGATCTAGCGGGAGGGCTAGCCAAAAACATTCAGTACTTC.

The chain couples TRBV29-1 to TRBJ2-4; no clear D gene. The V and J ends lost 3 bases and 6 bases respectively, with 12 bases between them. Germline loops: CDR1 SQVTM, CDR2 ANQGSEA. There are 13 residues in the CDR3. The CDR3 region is CSVDAGSRNIQYF. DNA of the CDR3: TGCAGCGTTGATGCAGGATCTAGAAACATTCAGTACTTC.

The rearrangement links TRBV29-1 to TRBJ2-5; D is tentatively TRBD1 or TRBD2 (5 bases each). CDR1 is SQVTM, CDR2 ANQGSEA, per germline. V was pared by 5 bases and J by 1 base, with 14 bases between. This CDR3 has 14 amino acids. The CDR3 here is CSVQRGTFQETQYF. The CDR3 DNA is TGCAGCGTTCAACGAGGGACGTTCCAAGAGACCCAGTACTTC.

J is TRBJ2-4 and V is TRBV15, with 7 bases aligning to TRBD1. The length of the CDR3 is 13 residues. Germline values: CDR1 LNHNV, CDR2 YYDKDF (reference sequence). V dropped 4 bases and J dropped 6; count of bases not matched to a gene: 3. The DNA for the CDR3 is TGTGCCACCAGCACGAACAGGGGAAACATTCAGTACTTC. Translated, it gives CATSTNRGNIQYF.

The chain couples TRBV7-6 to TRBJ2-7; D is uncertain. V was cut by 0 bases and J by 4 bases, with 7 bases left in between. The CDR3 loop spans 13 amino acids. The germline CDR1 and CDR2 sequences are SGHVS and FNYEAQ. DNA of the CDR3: TGTGCCAGCAGCTTAGCGCAGACGTACGAGCAGTACTTC. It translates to CASSLAQTYEQYF. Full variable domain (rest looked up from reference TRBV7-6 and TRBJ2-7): GAGVSQSPRYKVTKRGQDVALRCDPISGHVSLYWYRQALGQGPEFLTYFNYEAQQDKSGLPNDRFSAERPEGSISTLTIQRTEQRDSAMYRCASSLAQTYEQYFGPGTRLTVT.